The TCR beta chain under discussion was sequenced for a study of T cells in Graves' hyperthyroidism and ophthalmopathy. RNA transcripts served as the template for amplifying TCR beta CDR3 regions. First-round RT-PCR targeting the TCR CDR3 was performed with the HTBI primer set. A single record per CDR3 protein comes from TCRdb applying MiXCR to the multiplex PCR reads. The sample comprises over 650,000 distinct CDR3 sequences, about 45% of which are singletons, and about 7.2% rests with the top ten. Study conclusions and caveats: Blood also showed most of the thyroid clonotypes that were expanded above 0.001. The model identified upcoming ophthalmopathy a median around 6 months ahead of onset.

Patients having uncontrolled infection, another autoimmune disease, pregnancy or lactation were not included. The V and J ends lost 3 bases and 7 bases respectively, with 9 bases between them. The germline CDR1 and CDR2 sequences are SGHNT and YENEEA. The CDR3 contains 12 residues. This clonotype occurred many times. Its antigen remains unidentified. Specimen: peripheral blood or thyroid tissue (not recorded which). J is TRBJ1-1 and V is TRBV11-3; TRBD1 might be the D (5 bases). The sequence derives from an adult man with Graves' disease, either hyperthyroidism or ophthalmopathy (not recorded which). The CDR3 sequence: CASSLLRDEAFF. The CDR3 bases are TGTGCCAGCAGCTTGCTCAGGGATGAAGCTTTCTTT. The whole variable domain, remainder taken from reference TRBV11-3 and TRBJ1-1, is EAGVVQSPRYKIIEKKQPVAFWCNPISGHNTLYWYLQNLGQGPELLIRYENEEAVDDSQLPKDRFSAERLKGVDSTLKIQPAELGDSAVYLCASSLLRDEAFFGQGTRLTVV.